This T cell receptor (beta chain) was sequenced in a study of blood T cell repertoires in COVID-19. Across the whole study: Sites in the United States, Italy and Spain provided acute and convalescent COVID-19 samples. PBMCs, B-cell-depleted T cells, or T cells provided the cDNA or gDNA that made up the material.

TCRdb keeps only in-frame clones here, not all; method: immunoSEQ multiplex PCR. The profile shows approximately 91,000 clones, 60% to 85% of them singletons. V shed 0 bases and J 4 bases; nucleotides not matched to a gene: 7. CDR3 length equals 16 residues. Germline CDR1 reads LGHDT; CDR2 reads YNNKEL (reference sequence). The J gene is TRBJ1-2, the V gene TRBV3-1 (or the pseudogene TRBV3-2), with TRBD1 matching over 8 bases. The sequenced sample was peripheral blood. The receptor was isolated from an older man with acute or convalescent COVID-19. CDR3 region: CASSQESRGRAYGYTF. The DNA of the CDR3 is TGTGCCAGCAGCCAAGAAAGCAGGGGGCGTGCCTATGGCTACACCTTC.